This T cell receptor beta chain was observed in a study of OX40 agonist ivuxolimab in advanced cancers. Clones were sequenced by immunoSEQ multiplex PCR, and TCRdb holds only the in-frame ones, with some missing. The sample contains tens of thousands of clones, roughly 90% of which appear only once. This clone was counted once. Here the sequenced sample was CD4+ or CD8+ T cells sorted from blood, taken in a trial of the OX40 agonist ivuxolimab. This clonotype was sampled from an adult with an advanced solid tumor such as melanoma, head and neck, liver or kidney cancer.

This chain's CDR3 is CASSPRQQFYGYTF. The DNA of the CDR3 is TGTGCCAGCAGCCCGAGACAACAGTTCTATGGCTACACCTTC. This chain links TRBV7-2 with TRBJ1-2; unclear D gene. Germline lookup yields CDR1 SGHTA and CDR2 FQGNSA. This CDR3 spans 14 amino acids. The V end was cut by 5 bases, the J end by 4 bases, with 14 bases between.